This TCR beta chain was observed in a study of T cell responses to AZD1222 COVID-19 vaccine. Profiled with immunoSEQ multiplex PCR; TCRdb holds only in-frame clones, not every one. Seen here are 160,000 or so clones, 92% observed once, and the top ten hold about 4%. CDR1 SGHKS and CDR2 YYEKEE come from the germline V gene (reference sequence). Trimming removed 3 bases at V and 8 bases at J, with 17 bases between. The CDR3 is 15 residues long. Specimen: peripheral blood, collected on day 0 of MenACWY control vaccination. The chain employs TRBV5-5 and TRBJ1-4; no clear D gene. This clonotype was obtained from an adult in good health. The CDR3 region has the DNA TGTGCCAGCAGCTCCGTAATGGGGTCGGGAGAAAAACTGTTTTTT. Translation: CASSSVMGSGEKLFF.